Below are 21 T cell receptor beta chains sequenced from a single sample in a study of shared clonotypes between healthy human individuals. Method: immunoSEQ multiplex PCR; TCRdb's copy keeps in-frame clones and lacks some. This table has about 1.5 million clones, about 96% appearing once. Sequenced: naive CD4+ T cells sorted from blood. Subset described: CD45RA+ positively selected. The receptors come from a man in his thirties or forties in good health.

The J gene is TRBJ2-2, the V gene TRBV6-6; D is undetermined. CDR1 MNHNY and CDR2 SVGAGI come from the germline V gene (reference sequence). This CDR3 region has 13 residues. The germline V and J ends were trimmed by 2 bases and 7 bases, with 8 bases remaining between them. CDR3 bases: TGTGCCAGCAGTTACGCAGTAGGCGGGGAGCTGTTTTTT. As protein: CASSYAVGGELFF.

The V and J genes are TRBV6-4 and TRBJ1-1, with D unclear. V lost 2 bases and J 0 bases, leaving 7 bases between the germline ends. The CDR3 runs 14 residues. CDR1 is MRHNA and CDR2 is SNTAGT in the germline V gene. The CDR3 spells CASSDGRMNTEAFF. CDR3 coding DNA: TGTGCCAGCAGTGACGGGCGGATGAACACTGAAGCTTTCTTT.

CDR3 sequence reads: CASSVERGSGRLNTGELFF. CDR3 nucleotides: TGTGCCAGCAGCGTAGAGAGAGGTAGCGGGAGGCTTAACACCGGGGAGCTGTTTTTT. V gene TRBV9 combines with J gene TRBJ2-2; 10 bases are a match to TRBD2. Trimming at V came to 0 bases and at J to 2 bases, leaving 10 bases not matched to a gene. Germline V gene data show CDR1 as SGDLS and CDR2 as YYNGEE. CDR3 length: 19 residues. The full variable domain, its missing parts supplied by reference TRBV9 and TRBJ2-2, is DSGVTQTPKHLITATGQRVTLRCSPRSGDLSVYWYQQSLDQGLQFLIQYYNGEERAKGNILERFSAQQFPDLHSELNLSSLELGDSALYFCASSVERGSGRLNTGELFFGEGSRLTVL.

For this clone: Other nucleotide sequences in the sample specify the same CDR3. The chain combines TRBV20-1 with TRBJ1-2; D is ambiguous. This CDR3 contains 11 residues. Germline lookup yields CDR1 DFQATT and CDR2 SNEGSKA (reference sequence). V was clipped by 3 bases and J by 3 bases, with 5 bases between them. The chain's CDR3 is CSARRDYGYTF. The CDR3 nucleotides read TGCAGTGCTAGGCGCGACTATGGCTACACCTTC.

This clone was seen only once. The gene calls are TRBV28 and TRBJ2-7; D may correspond to TRBD1 or TRBD2 (5 bases each). The CDR3 is 13 amino acids. CDR1 and CDR2 (germline): MDHEN, SYDVKM. V lost 6 bases and J 2 bases, leaving 11 bases between the germline ends. This CDR3 is CASRRDQTYEQYF. CDR3 DNA sequence: TGTGCCAGCAGACGGGACCAAACCTACGAGCAGTACTTC.

This clone was picked up one time. Other DNA sequences within the sample encode an identical CDR3. The chain links TRBV28 to TRBJ1-2; weak D call: TRBD1 (6 bases). V lost 2 bases, J lost 5 bases, and 12 bases lay in between. Germline V gene sequence: CDR1 MDHEN, CDR2 SYDVKM. The CDR3 length is 14 residues. CDR3 protein: CASSLGGAYYGYTF. As DNA, the CDR3 is TGTGCCAGCAGTTTAGGGGGCGCATATTATGGCTACACCTTC.

The rearrangement joins TRBV28 to TRBJ2-7; D not certain. V lost 2 bases and J lost 5, with 10 bases in between. The CDR3 runs 13 residues. CDR1 is MDHEN, CDR2 SYDVKM, per germline. CDR3: CASSLLVGHEQYF. CDR3 nucleotide sequence: TGTGCCAGCAGTTTACTGGTAGGGCACGAGCAGTACTTC.

This chain connects TRBV9 to TRBJ2-2; 8 nucleotides match TRBD2. V was pared by 2 bases and J by 4 bases, with 4 bases of the junction left unmatched. Germline assignment: CDR1 SGDLS and CDR2 YYNGEE. The CDR3 contains 15 residues. The CDR3 nucleotides read TGTGCCAGCAGCGTGCTAGCGGGCAGCACCGGGGAGCTGTTTTTT. Its protein product is CASSVLAGSTGELFF. Full variable domain (missing parts from reference TRBV9 and TRBJ2-2): DSGVTQTPKHLITATGQRVTLRCSPRSGDLSVYWYQQSLDQGLQFLIQYYNGEERAKGNILERFSAQQFPDLHSELNLSSLELGDSALYFCASSVLAGSTGELFFGEGSRLTVL.

The table lists this clone with a count of one. V is TRBV19 and J is TRBJ1-2; D unresolved. The length of the CDR3 is 14 residues. The V gene's germline CDR1 is LNHDA and CDR2 SQIVND (reference sequence). Trimming removed 4 bases at V and 8 bases at J, with 17 bases between. The CDR3 nucleotides are TGTGCCAGTAGTAGTCGGCAGCTGCGAGGGGGCTACACCTTC. Translated: CASSSRQLRGGYTF.

This clone was picked up a small number of times. Other DNA sequences in this sample translate to the same CDR3. This rearrangement joins TRBV5-1 to TRBJ2-3; 9 bases match TRBD2. The CDR3 totals 15 residues. CDR1 and CDR2 (germline): SGHRS, YFSETQ. The junction had 1 base not matched to a gene; V was cut back by 0 bases and J by 2 bases. CDR3 region: CASSLERGDTDTQYF. CDR3 bases: TGCGCCAGCAGCTTGGAGCGGGGGGACACAGATACGCAGTATTTT.

The genes are TRBV5-1 and TRBJ2-1; D remains unclear. Deletions cut 0 bases from V and 9 bases from J, with 13 bases between. Germline CDR1 and CDR2: SGHRS and YFSETQ. The CDR3 is 14 amino acids. CDR3 amino acids: CASSLDPGKGEQFF. The CDR3 nucleotides are TGCGCCAGCAGCTTGGATCCGGGTAAGGGTGAGCAGTTCTTC.

V and J are TRBV27 and TRBJ2-1, with D perhaps TRBD2 (6 bases). Between the trimmed V and J ends, which lost 5 bases and 6 bases, there was a span of 14 bases. This CDR3 spans 14 amino acids. Germline assignment: CDR1 MNHEY and CDR2 SMNVEV (reference sequence). CDR3 amino acids: CASSTRGRINEQFF. The CDR3 nucleotides read TGTGCCAGCAGTACCCGGGGGAGAATCAATGAGCAGTTCTTC.

The chain is built from TRBV6-5 and TRBJ2-1; D perhaps matches TRBD1 (6 bases). The CDR3 is 15 residues long. V was cut by 0 bases and J by 6 bases, with 12 bases left in between. In germline, CDR1 is MNHEY, CDR2 SVGAGI. Here the CDR3 DNA reads TGTGCCAGCAGTTACTCCCCAGGGGCCTCCAATGAGCAGTTCTTC. The encoded protein is CASSYSPGASNEQFF.

The chain joins TRBV9 to TRBJ1-4; 7 nucleotides line up with TRBD1. Germline lookup yields CDR1 SGDLS and CDR2 YYNGEE. The CDR3 runs to 15 residues. J gave up 8 bases and V 2 bases, and 9 bases lay outside the gene matches. The CDR3 is CASSVETGIAEKLFF. CDR3 sequence (DNA): TGTGCCAGCAGCGTCGAGACAGGGATCGCGGAAAAACTGTTTTTT.

The chain recombines TRBV5-6 with TRBJ2-7, with D possibly TRBD2 on 5 matching bases. CDR1 and CDR2 from the germline V gene are SGHDT and YYEEEE. The CDR3 totals 12 residues. With 3 bases removed from V and 3 bases from J, the gap between germline ends came to 7 bases. The CDR3 loop is CASSSDFYEQYF. DNA of the CDR3: TGTGCCAGCAGCTCGGACTTCTACGAGCAGTACTTC.

As to this clone: One end of the junction fails to match germline, which may point to a read error. In DNA, the CDR3 is TGTGCCAGCAGGGAAGCTGGGGGCTATGGCTACACCTTC. Amino acids: CASREAGGYGYTF. This chain uses TRBV2 with TRBJ1-2; a weak D match, TRBD1 (5 bases). The CDR3 consists of 13 residues. The germline V gene has CDR1 SNHLY and CDR2 FYNNEI.

As to this clone: One end of the junction does not line up with germline, which may come from a read error. The J gene is TRBJ2-2, the V gene TRBV2, with D perhaps TRBD1 (7 bases). The CDR3 spans 14 residues. Germline CDR1 SNHLY, CDR2 FYNNEI. The CDR3 DNA reads as TGTGCCAGCAGGGGGGGACAGCCCACCCGGGAGCTGTTTTTT. It yields the protein CASRGGQPTRELFF.

CDR3 sequence (DNA): TGTGCCAGCAGCACAACTAGCGGGAGGACCGGGGAGCTGTTTTTT. Amino acids: CASSTTSGRTGELFF. V is TRBV11-2 and J is TRBJ2-2, with 12 positions matching TRBD2. V was pared by 5 bases and J by 5 bases, with 3 bases of the junction left unmatched. Per germline, CDR1 SGHAT and CDR2 FQNNGV. This CDR3 is built from 15 residues.

The V and J genes are TRBV5-5 and TRBJ1-2, with D uncertain. The germline CDR1 and CDR2 sequences are SGHKS and YYEKEE (reference sequence). CDR3 length: 12 amino acids. Trimming cost V 6 bases and J 0 bases, with 6 bases left between them. The CDR3 sequence is CASITANYGYTF. The CDR3 DNA reads TGTGCCAGCATTACAGCTAACTATGGCTACACCTTC.

This sequence joins TRBV6-6 and TRBJ2-1, with 11 bases that match TRBD1. Per germline, CDR1 MNHNY and CDR2 SVGAGI (reference sequence). The V segment lost 4 bases and the J segment 7 bases; nucleotides outside the gene matches: 6. This CDR3 is 15 amino acids long. DNA for the CDR3: TGTGCCAGCAGTTCGGGACAGGGGGTGAGAAATGAGCAGTTCTTC. Translated, it gives CASSSGQGVRNEQFF.

J is TRBJ2-5 and V is TRBV2, with 7 bases lining up with TRBD1. The germline V gene encodes CDR1 SNHLY and CDR2 FYNNEI. V lost 5 bases, J lost 4 bases, and 1 base stayed unmatched. The CDR3 spans 12 residues. CDR3 protein: CASSRDRETQYF. CDR3 nucleotide sequence: TGTGCCAGCAGTAGGGACAGAGAGACCCAGTACTTC.